Shown below are 6 T cell receptor beta chains from a single sample sequenced in a study of T cell repertoires in cytomegalovirus infection. MiXCR was run by TCRdb on the reads, yielding one entry per CDR3 protein. Seen here are around 450,000 distinct CDR3 sequences, over 9% observed once, and the top ten hold roughly 10%. Sequencing input: PBMCs. These receptors were taken from a human donor in good health (CMV status not recorded). Some clones in this sample may be carry-over from other donors' samples.

The chain has TRBV5-1 and TRBJ2-1, with a weak D call TRBD2 (5 bases). Trimming removed 4 bases from V and 8 bases from J, with 13 bases in between. CDR1 and CDR2 (germline): SGHRS, YFSETQ. This CDR3 spans 13 amino acids. CDR3 sequence: CASSRTFSDEQFF. The CDR3 DNA is TGCGCCAGCAGCAGGACTTTCTCTGATGAGCAGTTCTTC.

This clonotype was picked up many times. CDR3: CASKTSGGDTQYF. For the CDR3, the DNA is TGTGCCAGCAAGACTAGCGGGGGAGATACGCAGTATTTT. The J gene is TRBJ2-3, the V gene TRBV3-1; 12 bases map to TRBD2. V shed 7 bases, J shed 5 bases, and the junction held 1 base outside the gene matches. Per germline, CDR1 LGHDT and CDR2 YNNKEL (reference sequence). The length of the CDR3 is 13 residues.

This clonotype was picked up many times. This rearrangement joins TRBV7-2 to TRBJ2-7; 8 bases are a match to TRBD2. The CDR3 contains 13 residues. Losses at the gene ends were 5 bases for V and 6 bases for J; bases not matched to a gene: 6. Germline V gene lookup returns CDR1 SGHTA and CDR2 FQGNSA. The CDR3 sequence: CASSASAGGEQYF. The DNA for the CDR3 is TGTGCCAGCAGCGCGAGTGCGGGAGGCGAGCAGTACTTC.

In DNA form, the CDR3 reads TGTGCCAGCAGCTTAGCGCGAGGGCTGACTGAAGCTTTCTTT. Its translation: CASSLARGLTEAFF. J is TRBJ1-1 and V is TRBV7-9; D gene unclear. Germline CDR1 SEHNR, CDR2 FQNEAQ (reference sequence). V lost 0 bases, J lost 5 bases, and 10 bases lay in between. CDR3 length: 14 amino acids.

The J gene is TRBJ1-2, the V gene TRBV11-2; TRBD1 matches at 9 bases. The germline gives CDR1 SGHAT, CDR2 FQNNGV. J gave up 8 bases and V 5 bases, and 9 bases lay outside the gene matches. The CDR3 contains 14 residues. The CDR3 loop is CASSPDRGTGGYTF. As DNA, the CDR3 is TGTGCCAGCAGCCCAGACAGGGGGACTGGCGGCTACACCTTC.

In its sample, this clonotype was seen many times. The chain couples TRBV14 to TRBJ1-2; maybe TRBD1 (5 bases). The V gene lost 2 bases and the J gene lost 4 bases, with 11 bases spanning the gap. Per the germline V gene, CDR1 is SGHDN and CDR2 is FVKESK. The CDR3 totals 14 residues. This CDR3 is CASSQSWGSYGYTF. Written as DNA, the CDR3 is TGTGCCAGCAGCCAAAGTTGGGGCAGCTATGGCTACACCTTC.